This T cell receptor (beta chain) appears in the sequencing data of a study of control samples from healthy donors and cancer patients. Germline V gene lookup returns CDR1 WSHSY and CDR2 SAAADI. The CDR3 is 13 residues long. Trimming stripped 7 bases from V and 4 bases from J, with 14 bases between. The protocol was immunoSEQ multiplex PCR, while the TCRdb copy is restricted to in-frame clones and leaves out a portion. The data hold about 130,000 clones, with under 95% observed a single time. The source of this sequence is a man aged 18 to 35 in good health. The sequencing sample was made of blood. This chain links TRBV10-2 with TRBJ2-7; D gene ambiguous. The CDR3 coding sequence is TGCGCCAGCAACCCTACCGGGTCTTACGAGCAGTACTTC. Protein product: CASNPTGSYEQYF.